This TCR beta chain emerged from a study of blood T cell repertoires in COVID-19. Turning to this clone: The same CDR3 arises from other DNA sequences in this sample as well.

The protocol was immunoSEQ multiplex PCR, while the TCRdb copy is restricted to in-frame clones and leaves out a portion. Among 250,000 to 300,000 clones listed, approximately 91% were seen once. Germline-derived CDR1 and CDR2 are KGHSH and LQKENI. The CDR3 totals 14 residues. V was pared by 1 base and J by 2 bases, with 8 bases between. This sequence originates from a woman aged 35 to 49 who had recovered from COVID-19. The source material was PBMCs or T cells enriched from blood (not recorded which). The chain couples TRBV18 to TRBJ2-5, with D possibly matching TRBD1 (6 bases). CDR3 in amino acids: CASSPRGQQETQYF. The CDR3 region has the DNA TGTGCCAGCTCACCACGAGGACAGCAAGAGACCCAGTACTTC.